This TCR beta chain emerged from a study of T-cell memory formation after mild COVID-19. About the research overall: Clusters of TCRs were largely donor specific.

TCRdb reanalysed the 5' RACE reads using MiXCR and keeps one entry per CDR3 protein. The sample consists of 500,000 to 550,000 distinct CDR3 sequences, about a fifth of them appearing once. Study findings and constraints: Later expanders leaned CD4+, whereas day 15 to 85 contracting clones were balanced CD4/CD8.

This clonotype was picked up a small number of times. Its antigen remains unidentified. The CDR3 spans 16 residues. V lost 5 bases to trimming and J lost 3 bases; unmatched junction nucleotides: 8. Germline loops: CDR1 SGHVS, CDR2 FNYEAQ. Sequencing used PBMCs or a T cell subset sorted from them (not recorded which). The chain is built from TRBV7-6 and TRBJ2-7; 12 bases line up with TRBD2. The TCR originated in an adult woman who had mild COVID-19 (a few samples of this study predate the infection). Cell type and time point are not known. CDR3 bases: TGTGCCAGCAGCCTCGCGACTAGCGGGAGTTACTACGAGCAGTACTTC. Translation: CASSLATSGSYYEQYF.